This T cell receptor beta chain was sequenced in a study of T-cell memory formation after mild COVID-19. Whole-study results and caveats: Whether second-wave clones peaking at day 37 were SARS-CoV-2 specific went unconfirmed. Later expanders leaned toward CD4+, whereas clones contracting from day 15 to 85 were balanced CD4/CD8. Cross-reactive memory seemingly joined, as some responding clones were found in pre-infection memory.

From 5'RACE with constant-segment primers came TCR alpha and TCR beta cDNA libraries that carried sample barcodes and UMIs. One entry per CDR3 protein, called by TCRdb with MiXCR from the 5' RACE reads. The data contain 300,000 to 400,000 distinct CDR3 sequences, more than 20% of them singletons. In this sample, this clonotype turned up many times. Its antigen is still unknown. The V end lost 1 base, the J end lost 6 bases, and 4 bases lay between the germline ends. Germline lookup yields CDR1 LGHDT and CDR2 YNNKEL (reference sequence). CDR3 length: 12 amino acids. This TCR derives from an adult woman who had mild COVID-19 (a few samples of this study predate the infection). Cell type and time point are not known. V is TRBV3-1 and J is TRBJ1-5; D gene ambiguous. Sequenced input: PBMCs or a T cell subset sorted from them (not recorded which). The CDR3 DNA reads TGTGCCAGCAGCCAAGGGTCTCAGCCCCAGCATTTT. This codes for CASSQGSQPQHF.